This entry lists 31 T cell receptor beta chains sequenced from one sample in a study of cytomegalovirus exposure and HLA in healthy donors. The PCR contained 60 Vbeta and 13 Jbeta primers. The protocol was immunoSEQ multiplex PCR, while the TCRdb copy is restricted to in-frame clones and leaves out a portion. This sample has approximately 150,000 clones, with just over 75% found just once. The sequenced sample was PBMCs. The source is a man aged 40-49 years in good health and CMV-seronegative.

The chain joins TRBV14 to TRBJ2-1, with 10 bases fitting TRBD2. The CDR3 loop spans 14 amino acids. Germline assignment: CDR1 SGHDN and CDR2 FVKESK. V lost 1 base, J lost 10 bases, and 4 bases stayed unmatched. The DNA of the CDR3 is TGTGCCAGCAGCCAAGGGCTAGCGGGAGCCGAGCAGTTCTTC. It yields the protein CASSQGLAGAEQFF.

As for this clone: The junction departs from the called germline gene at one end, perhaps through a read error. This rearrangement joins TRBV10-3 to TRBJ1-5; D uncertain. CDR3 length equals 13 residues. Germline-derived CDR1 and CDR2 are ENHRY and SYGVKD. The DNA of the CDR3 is TGTGCCATCAGTGTCCAGACAAATCGGCCCCAGCATTTT. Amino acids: CAISVQTNRPQHF.

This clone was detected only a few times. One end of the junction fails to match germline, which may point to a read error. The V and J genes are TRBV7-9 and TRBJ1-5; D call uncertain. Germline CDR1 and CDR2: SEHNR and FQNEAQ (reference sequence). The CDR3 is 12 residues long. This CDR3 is CSSSLGSQPQHF. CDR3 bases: TGTTCCAGCAGCTTAGGGAGCCAGCCCCAGCATTTT. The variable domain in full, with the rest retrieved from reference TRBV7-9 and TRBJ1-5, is DTGVSQNPRHKITKRGQNVTFRCDPISEHNRLYWYRQTLGQGPEFLTYFQNEAQLEKSRLLSDRFSAERPKGSFSTLEIQRTEQGDSAMYLCSSSLGSQPQHFGDGTRLSIL.

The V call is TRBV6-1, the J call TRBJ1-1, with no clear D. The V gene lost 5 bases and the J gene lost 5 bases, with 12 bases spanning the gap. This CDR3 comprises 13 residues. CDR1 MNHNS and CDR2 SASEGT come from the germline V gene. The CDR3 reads CASSLADRTEAFF. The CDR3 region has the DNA TGTGCCAGCAGTTTAGCAGATAGGACTGAAGCTTTCTTT.

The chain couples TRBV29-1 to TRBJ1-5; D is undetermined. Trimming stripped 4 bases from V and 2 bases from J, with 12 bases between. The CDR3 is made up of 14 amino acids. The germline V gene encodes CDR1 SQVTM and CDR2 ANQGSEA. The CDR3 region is CSVGGGFGNQPQHF. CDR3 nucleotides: TGCAGCGTTGGGGGAGGGTTCGGCAATCAGCCCCAGCATTTT.

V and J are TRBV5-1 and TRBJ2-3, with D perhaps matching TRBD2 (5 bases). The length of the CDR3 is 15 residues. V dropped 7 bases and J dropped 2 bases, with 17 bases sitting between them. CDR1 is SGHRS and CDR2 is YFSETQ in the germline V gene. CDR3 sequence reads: CASAVIGLPTDTQYF. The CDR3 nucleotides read TGCGCCAGCGCCGTAATTGGACTTCCCACAGATACGCAGTATTTT.

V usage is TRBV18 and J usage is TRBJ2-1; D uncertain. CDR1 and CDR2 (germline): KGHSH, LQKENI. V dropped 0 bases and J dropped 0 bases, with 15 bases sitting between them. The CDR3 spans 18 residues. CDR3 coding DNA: TGTGCCAGCTCACCACCAACCTCCCGTTCCAGCTCCTACAATGAGCAGTTCTTC. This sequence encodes CASSPPTSRSSSYNEQFF.

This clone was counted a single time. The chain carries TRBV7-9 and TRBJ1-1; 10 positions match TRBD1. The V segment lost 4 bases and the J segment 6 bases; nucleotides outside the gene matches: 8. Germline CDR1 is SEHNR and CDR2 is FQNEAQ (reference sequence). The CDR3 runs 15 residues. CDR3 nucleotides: TGTGCCAGCAGCTGGATTCGACAGGGGGCGGCTGAAGCTTTCTTT. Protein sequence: CASSWIRQGAAEAFF. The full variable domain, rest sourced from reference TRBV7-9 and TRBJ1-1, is DTGVSQNPRHKITKRGQNVTFRCDPISEHNRLYWYRQTLGQGPEFLTYFQNEAQLEKSRLLSDRFSAERPKGSFSTLEIQRTEQGDSAMYLCASSWIRQGAAEAFFGQGTRLTVV.

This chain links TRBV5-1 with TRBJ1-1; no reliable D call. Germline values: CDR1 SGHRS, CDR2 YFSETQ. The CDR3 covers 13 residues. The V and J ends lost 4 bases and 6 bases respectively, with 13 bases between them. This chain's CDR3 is CASSPAGPPEAFF. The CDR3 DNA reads TGCGCCAGCAGCCCCGCTGGGCCCCCTGAAGCTTTCTTT.

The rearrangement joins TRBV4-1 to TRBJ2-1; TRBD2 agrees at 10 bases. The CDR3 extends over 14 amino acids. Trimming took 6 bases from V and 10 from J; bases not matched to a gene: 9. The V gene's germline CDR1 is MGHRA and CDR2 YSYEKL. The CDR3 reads CASRDRLAGVEQFF. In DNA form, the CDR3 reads TGCGCCAGCAGAGACCGCCTAGCGGGAGTCGAGCAGTTCTTC.

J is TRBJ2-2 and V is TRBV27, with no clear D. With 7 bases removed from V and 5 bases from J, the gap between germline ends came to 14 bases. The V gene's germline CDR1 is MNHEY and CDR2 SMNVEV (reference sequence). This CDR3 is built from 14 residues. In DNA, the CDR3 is TGTGCCAGCACCGCCCCCCGTCGGACCGGGGAGCTGTTTTTT. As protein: CASTAPRRTGELFF.

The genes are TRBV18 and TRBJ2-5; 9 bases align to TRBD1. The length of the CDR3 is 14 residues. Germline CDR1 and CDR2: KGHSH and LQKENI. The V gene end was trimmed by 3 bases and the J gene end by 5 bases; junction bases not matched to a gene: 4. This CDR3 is CASSPPGTGETQYF. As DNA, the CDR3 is TGTGCCAGCTCACCTCCAGGGACAGGGGAGACCCAGTACTTC.

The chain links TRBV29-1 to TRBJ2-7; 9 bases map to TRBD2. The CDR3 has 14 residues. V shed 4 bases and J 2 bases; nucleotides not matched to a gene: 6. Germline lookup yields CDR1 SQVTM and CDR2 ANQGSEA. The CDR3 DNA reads TGCAGCGTTGCGAGCGCGGGAGGGCCCTACGAGCAGTACTTC. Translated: CSVASAGGPYEQYF.

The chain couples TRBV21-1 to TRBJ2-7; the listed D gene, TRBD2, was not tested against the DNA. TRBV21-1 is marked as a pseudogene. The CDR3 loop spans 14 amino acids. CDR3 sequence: CASSHGLAVSEQYV. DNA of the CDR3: TGTGCCAGCAGCCACGGACTAGCGGTTTCTGAGCAGTACGTC.

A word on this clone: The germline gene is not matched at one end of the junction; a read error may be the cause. CDR3 sequence: CSSSSTSGLAKNIQYF. Here the CDR3 DNA reads TGTTCCAGCAGCTCCACTAGCGGCCTAGCCAAAAACATTCAGTACTTC. The V gene is TRBV7-9, the J gene TRBJ2-4; 8 positions match TRBD2. The CDR3 covers 16 residues. CDR1 SEHNR and CDR2 FQNEAQ come from the germline V gene (reference sequence).

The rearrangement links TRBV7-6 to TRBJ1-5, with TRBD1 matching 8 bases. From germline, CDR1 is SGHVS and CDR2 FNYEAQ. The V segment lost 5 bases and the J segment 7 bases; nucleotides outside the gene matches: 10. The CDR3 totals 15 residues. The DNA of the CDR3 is TGTGCCAGCAGCCCTCGGACAGGGAAGGGCCAGCCCCAGCATTTT. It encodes CASSPRTGKGQPQHF.

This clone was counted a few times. CDR3 DNA sequence: TGTGCCACCAGCAGAGATCCCCCTCGGGGGGCTGCCTACGAGCAGTACGTC. Its translation is CATSRDPPRGAAYEQYV. This chain links TRBV15 with TRBJ2-7; weak D call: TRBD2 (7 bases). Germline V CDR1 and CDR2: LNHNV, YYDKDF (reference sequence). The CDR3 is 17 amino acids. Trimming pared 0 bases from V and 2 bases from J, leaving 17 bases between.

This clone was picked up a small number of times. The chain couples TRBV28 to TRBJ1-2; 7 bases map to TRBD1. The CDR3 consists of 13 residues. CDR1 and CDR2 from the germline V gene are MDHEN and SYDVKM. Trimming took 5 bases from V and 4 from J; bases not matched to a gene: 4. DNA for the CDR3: TGTGCCAGCAGTCCCCCAGGGGGCTATGGCTACACCTTC. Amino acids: CASSPPGGYGYTF.

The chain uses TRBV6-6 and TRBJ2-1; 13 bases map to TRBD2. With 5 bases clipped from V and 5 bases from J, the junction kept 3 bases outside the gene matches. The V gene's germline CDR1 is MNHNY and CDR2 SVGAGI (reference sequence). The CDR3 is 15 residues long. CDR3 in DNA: TGTGCCAGCAGTCCGGGACTAGCGGGGAACAATGAGCAGTTCTTC. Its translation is CASSPGLAGNNEQFF.

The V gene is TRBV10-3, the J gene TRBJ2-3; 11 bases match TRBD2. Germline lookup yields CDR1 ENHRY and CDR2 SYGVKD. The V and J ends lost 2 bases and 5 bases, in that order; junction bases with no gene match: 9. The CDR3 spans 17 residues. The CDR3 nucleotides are TGTGCCATCAGTGAGGCCGTAGCGGGAGGGCCAGAAGATACGCAGTATTTT. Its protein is CAISEAVAGGPEDTQYF.

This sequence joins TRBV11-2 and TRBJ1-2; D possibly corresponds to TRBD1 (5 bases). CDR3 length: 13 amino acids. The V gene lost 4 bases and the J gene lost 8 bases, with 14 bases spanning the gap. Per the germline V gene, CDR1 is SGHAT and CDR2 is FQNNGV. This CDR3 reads CASSSQGPPGYTF. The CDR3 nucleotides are TGTGCCAGCAGCTCCCAGGGTCCTCCCGGCTACACCTTC.

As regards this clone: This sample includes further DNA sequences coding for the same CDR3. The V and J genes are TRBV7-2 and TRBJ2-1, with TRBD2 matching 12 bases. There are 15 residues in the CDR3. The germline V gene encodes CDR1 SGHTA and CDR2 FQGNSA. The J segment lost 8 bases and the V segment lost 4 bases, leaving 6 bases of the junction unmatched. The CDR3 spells CASSSLAGGPHEQFF. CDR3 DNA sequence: TGTGCCAGCAGCTCCCTAGCGGGAGGGCCCCATGAGCAGTTCTTC. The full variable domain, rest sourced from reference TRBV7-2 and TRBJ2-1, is GAGVSQSPSNKVTEKGKDVELRCDPISGHTALYWYRQSLGQGLEFLIYFQGNSAPDKSGLPSDRFSAERTGGSVSTLTIQRTQQEDSAVYLCASSSLAGGPHEQFFGPGTRLTVL.

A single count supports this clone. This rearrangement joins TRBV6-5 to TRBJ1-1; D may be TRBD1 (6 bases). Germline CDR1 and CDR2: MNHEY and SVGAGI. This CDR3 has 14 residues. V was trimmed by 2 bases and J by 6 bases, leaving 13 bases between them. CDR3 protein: CASSYLTGRAEAFF. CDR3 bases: TGTGCCAGCAGTTACCTTACAGGGAGGGCTGAAGCTTTCTTT.

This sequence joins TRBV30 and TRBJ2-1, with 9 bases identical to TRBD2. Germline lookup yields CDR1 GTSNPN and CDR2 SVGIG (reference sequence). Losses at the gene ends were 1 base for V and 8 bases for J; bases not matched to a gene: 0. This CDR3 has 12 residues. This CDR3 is CAWSASGDEQFF. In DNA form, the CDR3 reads TGTGCCTGGAGTGCTAGCGGGGATGAGCAGTTCTTC. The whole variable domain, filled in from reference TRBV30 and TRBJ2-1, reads SQTIHQWPATLVQPVGSPLSLECTVEGTSNPNLYWYRQAAGRGLQLLFYSVGIGQISSEVPQNLSASRPQDRQFILSSKKLLLSDSGFYLCAWSASGDEQFFGPGTRLTVL.

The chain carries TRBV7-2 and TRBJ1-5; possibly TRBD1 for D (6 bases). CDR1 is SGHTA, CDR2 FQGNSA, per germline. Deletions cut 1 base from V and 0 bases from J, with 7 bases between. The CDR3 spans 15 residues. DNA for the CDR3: TGTGCCAGCAGCTTAGACAGGGCTAGCAATCAGCCCCAGCATTTT. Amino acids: CASSLDRASNQPQHF.

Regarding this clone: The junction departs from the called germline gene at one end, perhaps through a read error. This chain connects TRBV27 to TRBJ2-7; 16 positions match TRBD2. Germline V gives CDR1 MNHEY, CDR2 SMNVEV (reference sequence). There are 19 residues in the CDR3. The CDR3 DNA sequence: TGTGCCGGTATAGACAGGGACTCCCCCTATCCGGGACTAGCGGGAGGGAGTTGCTTC. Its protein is CAGIDRDSPYPGLAGGSCF.

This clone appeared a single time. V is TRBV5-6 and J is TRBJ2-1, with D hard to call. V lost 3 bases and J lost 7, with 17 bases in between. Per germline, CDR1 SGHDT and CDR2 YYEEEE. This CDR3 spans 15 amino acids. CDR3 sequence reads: CASSWWPPTPNEQFF. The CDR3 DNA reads TGTGCCAGCAGCTGGTGGCCCCCGACACCTAATGAGCAGTTCTTC.

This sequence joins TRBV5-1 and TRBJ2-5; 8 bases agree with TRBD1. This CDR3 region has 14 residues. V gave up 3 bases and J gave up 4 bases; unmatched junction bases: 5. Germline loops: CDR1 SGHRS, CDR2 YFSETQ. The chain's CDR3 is CASSSRGPGETQYF. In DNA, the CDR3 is TGCGCCAGCAGCTCCAGGGGGCCAGGAGAGACCCAGTACTTC.

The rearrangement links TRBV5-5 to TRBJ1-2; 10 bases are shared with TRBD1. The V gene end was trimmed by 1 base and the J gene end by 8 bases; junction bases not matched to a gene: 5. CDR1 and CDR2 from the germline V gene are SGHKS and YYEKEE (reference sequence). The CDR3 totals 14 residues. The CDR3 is CASSLQRTGGGYTF. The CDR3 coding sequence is TGTGCCAGCAGCTTGCAGAGGACAGGGGGAGGCTACACCTTC. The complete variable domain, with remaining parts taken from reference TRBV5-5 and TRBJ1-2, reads DAGVTQSPTHLIKTRGQQVTLRCSPISGHKSVSWYQQVLGQGPQFIFQYYEKEERGRGNFPDRFSARQFPNYSSELNVNALLLGDSALYLCASSLQRTGGGYTFGSGTRLTVV.

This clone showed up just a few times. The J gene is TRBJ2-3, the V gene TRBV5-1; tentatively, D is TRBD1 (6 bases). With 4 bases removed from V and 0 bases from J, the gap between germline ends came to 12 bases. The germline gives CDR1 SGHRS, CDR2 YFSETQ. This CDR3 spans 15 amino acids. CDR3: CASSQQGPSTDTQYF. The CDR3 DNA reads TGCGCCAGCAGCCAACAGGGTCCCAGCACAGATACGCAGTATTTT.

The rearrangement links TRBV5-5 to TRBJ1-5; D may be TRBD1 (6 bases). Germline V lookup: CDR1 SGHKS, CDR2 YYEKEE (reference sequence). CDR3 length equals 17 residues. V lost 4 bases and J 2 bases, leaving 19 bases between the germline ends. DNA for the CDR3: TGTGCCAGCAGCAAAAGACAGGTTGGAGAAGGCAATCAGCCCCAGCATTTT. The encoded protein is CASSKRQVGEGNQPQHF.